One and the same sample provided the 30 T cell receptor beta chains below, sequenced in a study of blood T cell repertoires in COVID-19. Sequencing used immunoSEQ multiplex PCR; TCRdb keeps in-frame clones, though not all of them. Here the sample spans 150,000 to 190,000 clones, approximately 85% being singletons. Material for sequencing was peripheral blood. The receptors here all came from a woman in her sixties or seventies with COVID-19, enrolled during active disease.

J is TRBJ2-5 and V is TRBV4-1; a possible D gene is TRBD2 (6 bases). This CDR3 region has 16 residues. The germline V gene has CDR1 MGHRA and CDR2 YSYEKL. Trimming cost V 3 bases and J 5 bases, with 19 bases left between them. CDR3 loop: CASSHPPWRGTETQYF. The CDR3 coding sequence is TGCGCCAGCAGCCATCCACCCTGGCGGGGAACGGAGACCCAGTACTTC.

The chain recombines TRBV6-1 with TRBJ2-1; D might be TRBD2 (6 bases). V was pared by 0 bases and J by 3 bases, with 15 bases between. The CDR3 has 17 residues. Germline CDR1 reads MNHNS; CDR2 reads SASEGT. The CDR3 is CASSEALAERFYNEQFF. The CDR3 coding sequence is TGTGCCAGCAGTGAAGCATTAGCGGAGAGGTTCTACAATGAGCAGTTCTTC.

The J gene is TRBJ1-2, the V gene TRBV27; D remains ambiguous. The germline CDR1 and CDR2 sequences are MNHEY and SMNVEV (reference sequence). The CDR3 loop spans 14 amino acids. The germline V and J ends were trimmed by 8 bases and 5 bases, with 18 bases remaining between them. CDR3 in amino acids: CASGKAGGEYGYTF. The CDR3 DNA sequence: TGTGCCAGCGGCAAAGCGGGCGGTGAATATGGCTACACCTTC.

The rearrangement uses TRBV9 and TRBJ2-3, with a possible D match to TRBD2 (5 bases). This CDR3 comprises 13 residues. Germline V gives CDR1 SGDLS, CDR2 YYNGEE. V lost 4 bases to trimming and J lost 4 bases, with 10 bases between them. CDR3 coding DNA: TGTGCCAGCAGCCCAGGAGGCCCAGATACGCAGTATTTT. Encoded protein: CASSPGGPDTQYF. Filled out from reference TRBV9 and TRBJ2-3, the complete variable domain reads DSGVTQTPKHLITATGQRVTLRCSPRSGDLSVYWYQQSLDQGLQFLIQYYNGEERAKGNILERFSAQQFPDLHSELNLSSLELGDSALYFCASSPGGPDTQYFGPGTRLTVL.

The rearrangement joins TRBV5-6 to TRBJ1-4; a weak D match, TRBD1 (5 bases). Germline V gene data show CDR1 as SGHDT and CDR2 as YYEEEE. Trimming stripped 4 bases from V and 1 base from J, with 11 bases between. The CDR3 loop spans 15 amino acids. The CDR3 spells CASSLGRGTNEKLFF. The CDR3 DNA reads TGTGCCAGCAGCCTAGGAAGGGGAACTAATGAAAAACTGTTTTTT.

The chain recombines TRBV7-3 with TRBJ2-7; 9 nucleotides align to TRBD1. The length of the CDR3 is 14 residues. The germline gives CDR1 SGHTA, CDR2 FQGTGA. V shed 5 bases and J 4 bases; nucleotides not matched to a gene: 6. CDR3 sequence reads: CASSPGQGIYEQYF. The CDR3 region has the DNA TGTGCCAGCAGCCCGGGACAGGGTATATACGAGCAGTACTTC.

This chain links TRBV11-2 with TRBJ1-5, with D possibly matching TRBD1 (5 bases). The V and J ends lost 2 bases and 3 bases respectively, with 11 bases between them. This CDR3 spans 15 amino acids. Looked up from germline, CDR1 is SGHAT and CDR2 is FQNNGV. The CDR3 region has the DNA TGTGCCAGCAGCTTACGGGCAGGGCTCAATCAGCCCCAGCATTTT. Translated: CASSLRAGLNQPQHF.

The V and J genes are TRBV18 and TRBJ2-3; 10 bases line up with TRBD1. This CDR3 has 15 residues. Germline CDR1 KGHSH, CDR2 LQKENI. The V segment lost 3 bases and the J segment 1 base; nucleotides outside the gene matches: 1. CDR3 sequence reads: CASSPDRGRTDTQYF. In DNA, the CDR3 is TGTGCCAGCTCACCCGACAGGGGGCGCACAGATACGCAGTATTTT.

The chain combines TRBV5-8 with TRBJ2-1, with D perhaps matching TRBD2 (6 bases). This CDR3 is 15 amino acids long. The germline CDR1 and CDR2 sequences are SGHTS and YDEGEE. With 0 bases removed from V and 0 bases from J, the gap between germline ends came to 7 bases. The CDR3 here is CASSLDGGSYNEQFF. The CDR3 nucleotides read TGTGCCAGCAGCTTGGACGGGGGCTCCTACAATGAGCAGTTCTTC.

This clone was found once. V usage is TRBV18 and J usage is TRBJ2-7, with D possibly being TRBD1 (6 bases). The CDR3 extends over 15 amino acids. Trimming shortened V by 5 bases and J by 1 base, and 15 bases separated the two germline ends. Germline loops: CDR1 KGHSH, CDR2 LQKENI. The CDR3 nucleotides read TGTGCCAGCTCAAATCAGGGGCTCGGGTCCTACGAGCAGTACTTC. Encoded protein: CASSNQGLGSYEQYF.

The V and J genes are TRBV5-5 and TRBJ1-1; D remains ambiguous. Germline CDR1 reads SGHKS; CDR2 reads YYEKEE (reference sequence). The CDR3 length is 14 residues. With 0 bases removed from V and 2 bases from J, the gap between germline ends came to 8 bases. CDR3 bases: TGTGCCAGCAGCTTGGGACGGGATAACACTGAAGCTTTCTTT. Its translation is CASSLGRDNTEAFF. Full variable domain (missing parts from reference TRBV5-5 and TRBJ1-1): DAGVTQSPTHLIKTRGQQVTLRCSPISGHKSVSWYQQVLGQGPQFIFQYYEKEERGRGNFPDRFSARQFPNYSSELNVNALLLGDSALYLCASSLGRDNTEAFFGQGTRLTVV.

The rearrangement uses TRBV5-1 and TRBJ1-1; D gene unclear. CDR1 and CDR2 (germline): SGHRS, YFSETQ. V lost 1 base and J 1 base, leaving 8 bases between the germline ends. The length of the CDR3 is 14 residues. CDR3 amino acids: CASSLSGGNTEAFF. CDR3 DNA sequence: TGCGCCAGCAGCTTGAGTGGAGGGAACACTGAAGCTTTCTTT.

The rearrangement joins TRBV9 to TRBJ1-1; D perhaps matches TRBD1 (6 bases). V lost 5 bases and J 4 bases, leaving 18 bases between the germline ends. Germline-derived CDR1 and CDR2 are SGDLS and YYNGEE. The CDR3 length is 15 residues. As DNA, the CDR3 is TGTGCCAGCAGGGCCATTCTGCAGGGGAGCACTGAAGCTTTCTTT. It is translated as CASRAILQGSTEAFF.

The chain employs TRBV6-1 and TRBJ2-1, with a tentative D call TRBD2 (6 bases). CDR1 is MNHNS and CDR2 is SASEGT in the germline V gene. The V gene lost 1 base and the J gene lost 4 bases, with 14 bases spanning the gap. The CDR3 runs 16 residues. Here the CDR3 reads CASSEVVNGGYNEQFF. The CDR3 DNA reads TGTGCCAGCAGTGAAGTAGTCAACGGGGGTTACAATGAGCAGTTCTTC.

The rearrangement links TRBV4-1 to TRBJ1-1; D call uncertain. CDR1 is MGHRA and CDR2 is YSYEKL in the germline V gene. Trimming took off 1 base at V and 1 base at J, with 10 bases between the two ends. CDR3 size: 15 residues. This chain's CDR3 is CASSQGREKNTEAFF. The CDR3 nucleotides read TGCGCCAGCAGCCAAGGAAGAGAGAAGAACACTGAAGCTTTCTTT.

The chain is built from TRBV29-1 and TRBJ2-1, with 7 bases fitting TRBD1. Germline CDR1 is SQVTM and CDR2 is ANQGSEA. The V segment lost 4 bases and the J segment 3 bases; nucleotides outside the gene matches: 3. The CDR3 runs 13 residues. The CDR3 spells CSVGGTVYNEQFF. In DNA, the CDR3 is TGCAGCGTTGGGGGGACAGTCTACAATGAGCAGTTCTTC.

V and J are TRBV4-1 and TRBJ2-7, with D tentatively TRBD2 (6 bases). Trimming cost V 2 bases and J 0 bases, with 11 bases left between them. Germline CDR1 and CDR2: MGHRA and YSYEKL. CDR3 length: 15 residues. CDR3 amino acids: CASSQRAGSSYEQYF. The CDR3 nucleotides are TGCGCCAGCAGCCAAAGGGCGGGAAGCTCCTACGAGCAGTACTTC.

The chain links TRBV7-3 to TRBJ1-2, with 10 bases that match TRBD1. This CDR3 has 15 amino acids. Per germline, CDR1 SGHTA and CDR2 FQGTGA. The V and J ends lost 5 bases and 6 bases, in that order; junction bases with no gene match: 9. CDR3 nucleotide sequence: TGTGCCAGCAGCGCCCGACAGGGGGCCAGGGATGGCTACACCTTC. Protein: CASSARQGARDGYTF.

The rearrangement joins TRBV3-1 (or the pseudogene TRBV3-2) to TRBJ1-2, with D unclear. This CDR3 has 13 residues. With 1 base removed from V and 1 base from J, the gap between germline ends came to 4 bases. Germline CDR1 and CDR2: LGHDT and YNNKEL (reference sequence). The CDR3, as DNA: TGTGCCAGCAGCCAAGGAGGTAACTATGGCTACACCTTC. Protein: CASSQGGNYGYTF.

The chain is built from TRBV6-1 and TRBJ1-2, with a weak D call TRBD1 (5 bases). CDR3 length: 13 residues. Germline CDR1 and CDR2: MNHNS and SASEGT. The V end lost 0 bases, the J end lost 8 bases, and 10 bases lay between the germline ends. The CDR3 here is CASSEAQQGGYTF. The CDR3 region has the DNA TGTGCCAGCAGTGAAGCACAGCAGGGCGGCTACACCTTC.

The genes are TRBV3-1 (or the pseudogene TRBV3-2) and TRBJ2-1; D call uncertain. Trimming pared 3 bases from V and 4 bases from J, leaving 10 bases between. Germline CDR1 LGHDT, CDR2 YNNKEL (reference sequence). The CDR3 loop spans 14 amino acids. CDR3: CASSQGYTYNEQFF. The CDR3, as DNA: TGTGCCAGCAGCCAGGGCTACACGTACAATGAGCAGTTCTTC.

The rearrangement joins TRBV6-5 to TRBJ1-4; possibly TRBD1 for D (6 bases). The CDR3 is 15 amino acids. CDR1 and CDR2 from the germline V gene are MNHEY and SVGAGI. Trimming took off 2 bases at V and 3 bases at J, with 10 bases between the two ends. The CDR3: CASSYTTGPNEKLFF. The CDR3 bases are TGTGCCAGCAGTTACACGACAGGCCCTAATGAAAAACTGTTTTTT.

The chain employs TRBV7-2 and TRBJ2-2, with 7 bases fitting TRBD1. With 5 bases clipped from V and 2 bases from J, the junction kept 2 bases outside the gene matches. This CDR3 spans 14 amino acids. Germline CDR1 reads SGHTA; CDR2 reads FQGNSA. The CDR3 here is CASSRDSNTGELFF. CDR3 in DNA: TGTGCCAGCAGCCGGGACAGCAACACCGGGGAGCTGTTTTTT.

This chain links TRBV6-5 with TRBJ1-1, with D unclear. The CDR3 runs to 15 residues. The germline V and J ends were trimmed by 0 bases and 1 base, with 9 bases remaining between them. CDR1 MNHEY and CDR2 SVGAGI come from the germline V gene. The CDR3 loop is CASSYSQNGNTEAFF. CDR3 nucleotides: TGTGCCAGCAGTTACTCGCAAAACGGGAACACTGAAGCTTTCTTT.

CDR3 nucleotide sequence: TGTGCCAGCAGCACGGTCCAAATTGTACCGCAGTTCTTC. Protein: CASSTVQIVPQFF. The rearrangement joins TRBV7-8 to TRBJ2-1; D call uncertain. The CDR3 contains 13 residues. CDR1 and CDR2 (germline): SGHVS, FQNEAQ. V was trimmed by 5 bases and J by 12 bases, leaving 17 bases between them.

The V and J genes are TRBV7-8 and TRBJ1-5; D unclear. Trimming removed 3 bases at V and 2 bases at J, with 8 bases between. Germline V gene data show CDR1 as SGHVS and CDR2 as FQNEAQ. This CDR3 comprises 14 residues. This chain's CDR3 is CASSFLSGNQPQHF. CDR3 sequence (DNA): TGTGCCAGCAGCTTCTTAAGCGGCAATCAGCCCCAGCATTTT.

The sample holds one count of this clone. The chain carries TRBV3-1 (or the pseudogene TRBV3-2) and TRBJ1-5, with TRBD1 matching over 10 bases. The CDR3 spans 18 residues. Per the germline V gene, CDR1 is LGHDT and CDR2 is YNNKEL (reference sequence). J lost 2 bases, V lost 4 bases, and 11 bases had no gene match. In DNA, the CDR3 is TGTGCCAGCAGCCCGACAGGGGGCCGTTACACGGGCAATCAGCCCCAGCATTTT. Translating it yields CASSPTGGRYTGNQPQHF.

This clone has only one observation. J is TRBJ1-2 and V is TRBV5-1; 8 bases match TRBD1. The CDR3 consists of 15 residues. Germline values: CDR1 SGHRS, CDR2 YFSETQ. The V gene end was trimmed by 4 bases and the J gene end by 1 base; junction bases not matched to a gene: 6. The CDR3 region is CASSAQGVLNYGYTF. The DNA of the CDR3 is TGCGCCAGCAGCGCACAGGGGGTCCTTAACTATGGCTACACCTTC.

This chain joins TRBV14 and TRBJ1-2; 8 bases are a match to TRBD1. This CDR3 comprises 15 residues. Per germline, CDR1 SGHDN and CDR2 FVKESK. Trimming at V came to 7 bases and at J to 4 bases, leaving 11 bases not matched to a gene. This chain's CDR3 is CASTPFTGGVYGYTF. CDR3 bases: TGTGCCAGCACGCCCTTCACAGGGGGAGTCTATGGCTACACCTTC.

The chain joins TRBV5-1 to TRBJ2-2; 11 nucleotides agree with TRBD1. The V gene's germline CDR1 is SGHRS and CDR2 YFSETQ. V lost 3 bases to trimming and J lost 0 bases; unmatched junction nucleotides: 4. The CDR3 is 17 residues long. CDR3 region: CASSYTGQGANTGELFF. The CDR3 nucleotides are TGCGCCAGCAGCTATACGGGACAGGGGGCGAACACCGGGGAGCTGTTTTTT. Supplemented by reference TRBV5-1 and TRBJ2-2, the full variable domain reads KAGVTQTPRYLIKTRGQQVTLSCSPISGHRSVSWYQQTPGQGLQFLFEYFSETQRNKGNFPGRFSGRQFSNSRSEMNVSTLELGDSALYLCASSYTGQGANTGELFFGEGSRLTVL.